The 23 T cell receptor beta chains reported below all come from one sample, sequenced in a study of STAT5B mutations in CD4+ large granular lymphocyte leukemia. Clones were sequenced by immunoSEQ multiplex PCR, and TCRdb holds only the in-frame ones, with some missing. The repertoire holds 25,000 to 35,000 clones, with roughly 80% as singletons. The sequencing sample was made of CD4+ T cells from blood buffy coats. All receptors come from a human donor in good health.

This chain connects TRBV19 to TRBJ1-2, with 10 bases identical to TRBD1. The germline V gene has CDR1 LNHDA and CDR2 SQIVND (reference sequence). Trimming cost V 4 bases and J 3 bases; bases outside gene matches: 8. CDR3 length: 16 residues. The CDR3 is CASSSGAGTGDYGYTF. CDR3 nucleotide sequence: TGTGCCAGTAGTAGTGGAGCCGGGACAGGGGACTATGGCTACACCTTC.

The chain couples TRBV5-4 to TRBJ1-2; TRBD1 aligns across 10 bases. The CDR3 loop spans 15 amino acids. Germline V gene data show CDR1 as SGHNT and CDR2 as YYREEE (reference sequence). V dropped 0 bases and J dropped 3; count of bases not matched to a gene: 2. CDR3 sequence (DNA): TGTGCCAGCAGCTTGGTGGGACAGGGGTACTATGGCTACACCTTC. It specifies CASSLVGQGYYGYTF.

The J gene is TRBJ2-7, the V gene TRBV4-2; possibly TRBD1 or TRBD2 for D (5 bases each). Germline V gives CDR1 LGHNA, CDR2 YNFKEQ. V was shortened by 1 base and J by 4 bases, with 14 bases between the two germline ends. The CDR3 spans 15 residues. The CDR3 loop is CASSQVSGDQYEQYF. In DNA, the CDR3 is TGTGCCAGCAGCCAAGTCTCCGGGGACCAATACGAGCAGTACTTC.

The chain combines TRBV30 with TRBJ1-2; maybe TRBD1 (5 bases). Germline lookup yields CDR1 GTSNPN and CDR2 SVGIG (reference sequence). The CDR3 runs 14 residues. The ends were cut back, 5 bases at V and 8 bases at J, with 21 bases in the middle. The CDR3 coding sequence is TGTGCCTGGGGGGGGGACTTTTCCTTGGCAGGCTACACCTTC. It translates to CAWGGDFSLAGYTF.

The chain couples TRBV29-1 to TRBJ1-2; no clear D gene. The V gene lost 1 base and the J gene lost 6 bases, with 6 bases spanning the gap. The germline V gene encodes CDR1 SQVTM and CDR2 ANQGSEA. The CDR3 is made up of 11 amino acids. The CDR3 DNA follows: TGCAGCGTTGAAGTCGGGCATGGCTACACCTTC. Its protein product is CSVEVGHGYTF.

This chain uses TRBV18 with TRBJ2-7, with D possibly matching TRBD1 (5 bases). Germline lookup yields CDR1 KGHSH and CDR2 LQKENI. This CDR3 comprises 12 residues. V lost 6 bases and J lost 4, with 10 bases in between. CDR3 sequence: CASSDQGYEQYF. CDR3 in DNA: TGTGCCAGCTCGGATCAGGGTTACGAGCAGTACTTC. Drawing the rest from reference TRBV18 and TRBJ2-7, the complete variable domain is NAGVMQNPRHLVRRRGQEARLRCSPMKGHSHVYWYRQLPEEGLKFMVYLQKENIIDESGMPKERFSAEFPKEGPSILRIQQVVRGDSAAYFCASSDQGYEQYFGPGTRLTVT.

The chain carries TRBV13 and TRBJ1-3, with 9 bases lining up with TRBD1. Per germline, CDR1 PRHDT and CDR2 FYEKMQ (reference sequence). This CDR3 contains 15 residues. J gave up 4 bases and V 5 bases, and 6 bases lay outside the gene matches. The CDR3 nucleotides read TGTGCCAGCAGCCTAACCGGGACAGGGGGAAACACCATATATTTT. Amino acid sequence: CASSLTGTGGNTIYF.

V usage is TRBV5-4 and J usage is TRBJ2-5, with D tentatively TRBD2 (6 bases). Trimming removed 0 bases from V and 5 bases from J, with 8 bases in between. The germline V gene has CDR1 SGHNT and CDR2 YYREEE (reference sequence). The CDR3 totals 13 residues. In nucleotides, the CDR3 is TGTGCCAGCAGCTTGGCAGGGAGGGAGACCCAGTACTTC. It translates to CASSLAGRETQYF.

V and J are TRBV18 and TRBJ1-1; 10 nucleotides match TRBD1. CDR3 length equals 15 residues. The germline gives CDR1 KGHSH, CDR2 LQKENI. After removal of 1 base from V and 1 base from J, the junction contained 0 bases not matched to a gene. CDR3 nucleotides: TGTGCCAGCTCACCACGGACAGGGGGGAACACTGAAGCTTTCTTT. It translates to CASSPRTGGNTEAFF.

The J gene is TRBJ2-2, the V gene TRBV2; 8 nucleotides agree with TRBD2. The junction had 12 bases not matched to a gene; V was cut back by 6 bases and J by 3 bases. The germline V gene encodes CDR1 SNHLY and CDR2 FYNNEI. This CDR3 has 17 amino acids. This CDR3 is CASRTGTSPGYTGELFF. The DNA for the CDR3 is TGTGCCAGCAGAACCGGGACTAGTCCAGGGTACACCGGGGAGCTGTTTTTT.

This chain joins TRBV6-5 and TRBJ1-2; no definite D call. The length of the CDR3 is 11 residues. CDR1 and CDR2 (germline): MNHEY, SVGAGI. The V end lost 2 bases, the J end lost 7 bases, and 5 bases lay between the germline ends. The CDR3 loop reads CASSYDGGYTF. For the CDR3, the DNA is TGTGCCAGCAGTTACGACGGTGGCTACACCTTC.

The sample holds one count of this clone. V gene TRBV5-4 combines with J gene TRBJ2-5; D may be TRBD2 (7 bases). From germline, CDR1 is SGHNT and CDR2 YYREEE (reference sequence). Between the trimmed V and J ends, which lost 6 bases and 0 bases, there was a span of 21 bases. The CDR3 runs 17 residues. CDR3 loop: CASTRGGGRANQETQYF. For the CDR3, the DNA is TGTGCCAGCACCCGTGGCGGGGGCAGAGCAAACCAAGAGACCCAGTACTTC.

The chain has TRBV7-2 and TRBJ1-6; maybe TRBD1 (6 bases). CDR3 length equals 15 residues. From germline, CDR1 is SGHTA and CDR2 FQGNSA. V was pared by 2 bases and J by 7 bases, with 12 bases between. The DNA of the CDR3 is TGTGCCAGCAGCTTATTGTCAGGGGCCAATTCACCCCTCCACTTT. Translated: CASSLLSGANSPLHF.

This chain connects TRBV19 to TRBJ2-6, with a tentative D call TRBD1 (6 bases). Trimming removed 7 bases at V and 1 base at J, with 14 bases between. The CDR3 loop spans 16 amino acids. Germline V gene lookup returns CDR1 LNHDA and CDR2 SQIVND (reference sequence). The CDR3 loop is CASNNRVLSGANVLTF. In DNA form, the CDR3 reads TGTGCCAGTAATAACAGGGTACTATCTGGGGCCAACGTCCTGACTTTC.

This clone came up a few times. The J gene is TRBJ1-5, the V gene TRBV5-1, with 7 bases that match TRBD1. This CDR3 contains 16 residues. From germline, CDR1 is SGHRS and CDR2 YFSETQ. Unmatched junction bases numbered 5, after V lost 1 base and J lost 1 base. The CDR3 sequence is CASSLSGDSSNQPQHF. Here the CDR3 DNA reads TGCGCCAGCAGCTTGTCAGGGGACAGCAGCAATCAGCCCCAGCATTTT.

The gene calls are TRBV6-5 and TRBJ1-2; 7 positions match TRBD1. CDR1 and CDR2 (germline): MNHEY, SVGAGI. V lost 7 bases and J lost 6; bases outside the gene matches: 5. This CDR3 contains 12 residues. CDR3 DNA: TGTGCCAGCACGGACAGGTTGGATGGCTACACCTTC. Its translation: CASTDRLDGYTF.

The chain is built from TRBV6-1 and TRBJ1-5; TRBD1 is a possible D gene (5 bases). Germline-derived CDR1 and CDR2 are MNHNS and SASEGT. V was shortened by 4 bases and J by 0 bases, with 13 bases between the two germline ends. CDR3 length: 16 residues. The CDR3 loop reads CASSGTGLNSNQPQHF. Here the CDR3 DNA reads TGTGCCAGCAGTGGAACGGGACTTAATAGCAATCAGCCCCAGCATTTT.

V usage is TRBV19 and J usage is TRBJ2-2; D assignment may be TRBD1 or TRBD2 (6 bases each). This CDR3 comprises 13 residues. Trimming left V 3 bases short and J 7 bases short, with 9 bases between. From germline, CDR1 is LNHDA and CDR2 SQIVND (reference sequence). CDR3 residues: CASSIRGRGELFF. Here the CDR3 DNA reads TGTGCCAGTAGTATCCGGGGGCGCGGGGAGCTGTTTTTT.

The chain recombines TRBV2 with TRBJ1-6; D gene uncertain. The CDR3 is 14 amino acids. V was cut by 6 bases and J by 8 bases, with 14 bases left in between. Germline CDR1 reads SNHLY; CDR2 reads FYNNEI. The CDR3 coding sequence is TGTGCCAGCAGCCCGGGCAGAAGTTATTCACCCCTCCACTTT. This codes for CASSPGRSYSPLHF.

The chain employs TRBV11-3 and TRBJ2-3; the D gene could be TRBD1 or TRBD2 (5 bases each). This CDR3 contains 14 residues. V was pared by 3 bases and J by 9 bases, with 16 bases between. CDR1 SGHNT and CDR2 YENEEA come from the germline V gene. The CDR3 reads CASSFRDAKATQYF. The CDR3 bases are TGTGCCAGCAGCTTCCGGGACGCCAAAGCCACGCAGTATTTT.

The chain recombines TRBV10-1 with TRBJ2-1; 7 bases align to TRBD2. The junction had 4 bases not matched to a gene; V was cut back by 0 bases and J by 5 bases. CDR3 length: 15 amino acids. Germline assignment: CDR1 WNHNN and CDR2 SYGVQD (reference sequence). The chain's CDR3 is CASSESGRANNEQFF. CDR3 bases: TGCGCCAGCAGTGAGTCGGGGAGGGCCAACAATGAGCAGTTCTTC.

This clone has a handful of counts. The V and J genes are TRBV5-6 and TRBJ1-1, with D possibly matching TRBD1 (5 bases). The CDR3 runs 14 residues. Germline loops: CDR1 SGHDT, CDR2 YYEEEE. Trimming pared 1 base from V and 10 bases from J, leaving 17 bases between. The CDR3, as DNA: TGTGCCAGCAGCTTGTTCGTAGGGGTCGGGGGAGCTTTCTTT. It encodes CASSLFVGVGGAFF.

This clone was counted a few times. The chain has TRBV7-2 and TRBJ1-5, with D possibly TRBD1 on 6 matching bases. The CDR3 is 15 amino acids. CDR1 SGHTA and CDR2 FQGNSA come from the germline V gene. Between the trimmed V and J ends, which lost 4 bases and 9 bases, there was a span of 19 bases. CDR3 sequence (DNA): TGTGCCAGCAGCTCCGGTAGGGGGAGGGGAAGGCCCCAGCATTTT. Protein product: CASSSGRGRGRPQHF. Complete variable domain (other parts from reference TRBV7-2 and TRBJ1-5): GAGVSQSPSNKVTEKGKDVELRCDPISGHTALYWYRQSLGQGLEFLIYFQGNSAPDKSGLPSDRFSAERTGGSVSTLTIQRTQQEDSAVYLCASSSGRGRGRPQHFGDGTRLSIL.